This T cell receptor (beta chain) was sequenced during a study of blood T cells in healthy people across ages. Trimming removed 5 bases at V and 1 base at J, with 11 bases between. The CDR3 runs 14 residues. CDR1 is MGHDK, CDR2 SYGVNS, per germline. Ten or more counts support this clonotype. A second PCR, run for roughly 7 to 12 cycles, used a sample-barcoded 5' primer plus a J-beta primer mix. One entry per CDR3 protein results from TCRdb running MiXCR on the 5' RACE reads. The data show 600,000 or so distinct CDR3 sequences, approximately 30% seen once. The receptor's source is an elderly woman in good health. The specimen was blood. V gene TRBV25-1 combines with J gene TRBJ1-2; no reliable D call. CDR3 nucleotide sequence: TGTGCCAGCAGTCCACCGGGGATTAACTATGGCTACACCTTC. Its translation: CASSPPGINYGYTF.